This T cell receptor (beta chain) was sequenced for a study of blood T cell repertoires in COVID-19. Study-level information: There were acute and convalescent COVID-19 samples, and they came from the United States, Italy and Spain.

Germline loops: CDR1 SGHTA, CDR2 FQGNSA. The CDR3 extends over 15 amino acids. The trim removed 0 bases at V and 4 bases at J, leaving 2 bases unmatched. How the authors handled the data: Nucleated cell counts were estimated from reference gene primer amplification. Sequencing used immunoSEQ multiplex PCR; TCRdb keeps in-frame clones, though not all of them. V, J and clone size are taken as reported in that table, and D and trimming were inferred from the DNA itself. Seen here are about 180,000 clones, 70% to 90% observed once, and the top ten hold around 3.3%. The receptor was isolated from a man aged 55-75 years with acute or convalescent COVID-19. V is TRBV7-2 and J is TRBJ2-5; 10 positions match TRBD1. The sample was peripheral blood. In DNA, the CDR3 is TGTGCCAGCAGCTTAGCTAGGACAGGGGGAGAGACCCAGTACTTC. Protein product: CASSLARTGGETQYF.